This T cell receptor beta chain comes out of a study of cytomegalovirus exposure and HLA in healthy donors. PCR was performed using 60 Vbeta and 13 Jbeta primers. In the authors' workflow: It was a later analysis that counted about 80 million unique TCR beta chains, of which roughly 11 million were shared. Sequenced by immunoSEQ multiplex PCR; TCRdb stores in-frame clones only, minus some. V and J calls and clone size are copied from that table; D and trimming were computed from the DNA. Counted here are fewer than 95,000 clones, 63% occurring once; the ten biggest clones make up 6.3%. Trimming cost V 0 bases and J 1 base, with 10 bases left between them. Germline CDR1 is SGDLS and CDR2 is YYNGEE. The CDR3 runs to 15 residues. Those who donated were healthy bone marrow donors. Worth noting for this clone: As yet, its antigen is unknown.

Regarding the study as a whole: It was reported in a later analysis that an Asian-associated ancestry cluster showed fewer N-insertions than the 666-donor mean. Both high specificity and high sensitivity reportedly marked the classifier's diagnosis of cytomegalovirus status.

The receptor was derived from a woman aged 25 to 39 in good health and CMV-seronegative. Sequenced input: PBMCs. The chain joins TRBV9 to TRBJ2-5; no clear D gene. CDR3 sequence reads: CASSVGSRSQETQYF. CDR3 coding DNA: TGTGCCAGCAGCGTAGGATCCAGGTCCCAAGAGACCCAGTACTTC. Combining the CDR3 with reference TRBV9 and TRBJ2-5 gives the whole variable domain DSGVTQTPKHLITATGQRVTLRCSPRSGDLSVYWYQQSLDQGLQFLIQYYNGEERAKGNILERFSAQQFPDLHSELNLSSLELGDSALYFCASSVGSRSQETQYFGPGTRLLVL.